This TCR beta chain was recovered during a study of T cells in Graves' hyperthyroidism and ophthalmopathy. The investigators amplified TCR beta CDR3 regions from RNA transcripts. Using the HTBI primer set, a first-round RT-PCR was run on the TCR CDR3. TCRdb reprocessed the multiplex PCR reads via MiXCR and lists one record per CDR3 protein. The sample lists approximately 610,000 distinct CDR3 sequences; around 15% were seen once. The origin of this receptor is a woman between 18 and 29 years old with Graves' hyperthyroidism. Sequences were obtained from blood.

The CDR3 DNA reads TGCGCCAGCAGCCGGAGGACAGGGGGCGCGAGTGGAAACACCATATATTTT. The encoded protein is CASSRRTGGASGNTIYF. The chain links TRBV5-1 to TRBJ1-3; 11 bases map to TRBD1. V lost 4 bases and J lost 3; bases outside the gene matches: 9. This CDR3 has 17 residues. Germline V CDR1 and CDR2: SGHRS, YFSETQ.